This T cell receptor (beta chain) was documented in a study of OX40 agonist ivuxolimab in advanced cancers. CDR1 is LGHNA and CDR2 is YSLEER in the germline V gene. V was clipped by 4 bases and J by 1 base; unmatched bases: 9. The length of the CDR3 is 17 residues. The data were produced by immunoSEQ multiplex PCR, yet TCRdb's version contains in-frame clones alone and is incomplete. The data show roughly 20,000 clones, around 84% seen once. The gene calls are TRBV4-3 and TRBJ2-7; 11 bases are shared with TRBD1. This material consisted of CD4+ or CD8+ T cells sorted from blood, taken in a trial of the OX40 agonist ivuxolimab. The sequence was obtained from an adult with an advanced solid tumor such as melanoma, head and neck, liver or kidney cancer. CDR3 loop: CASSPGQGVSRSYEQYF. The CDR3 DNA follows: TGCGCCAGCAGCCCGGGACAGGGGGTAAGCCGATCCTACGAGCAGTACTTC.